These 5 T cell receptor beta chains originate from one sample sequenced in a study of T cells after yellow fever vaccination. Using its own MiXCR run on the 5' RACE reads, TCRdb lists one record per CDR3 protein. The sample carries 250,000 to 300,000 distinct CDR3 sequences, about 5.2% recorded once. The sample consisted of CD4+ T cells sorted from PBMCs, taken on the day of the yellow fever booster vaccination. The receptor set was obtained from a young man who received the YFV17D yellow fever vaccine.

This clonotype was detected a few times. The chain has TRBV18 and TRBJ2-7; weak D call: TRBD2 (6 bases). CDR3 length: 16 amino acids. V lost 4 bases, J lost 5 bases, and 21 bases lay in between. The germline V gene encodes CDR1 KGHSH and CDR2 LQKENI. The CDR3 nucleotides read TGTGCCAGCTCACGGTCGATAAGTGTCGGGGGTCACGAGCAGTACGTC. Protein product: CASSRSISVGGHEQYV.

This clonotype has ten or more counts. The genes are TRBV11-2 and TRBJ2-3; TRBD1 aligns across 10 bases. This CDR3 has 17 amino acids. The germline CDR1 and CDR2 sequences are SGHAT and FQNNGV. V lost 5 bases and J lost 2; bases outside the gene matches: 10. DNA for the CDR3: TGTGCCAGCAGCCGGAGGACAGGGGGTTTCTTCACAGATACGCAGTATTTT. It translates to CASSRRTGGFFTDTQYF. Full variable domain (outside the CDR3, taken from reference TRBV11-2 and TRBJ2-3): EAGVAQSPRYKIIEKRQSVAFWCNPISGHATLYWYQQILGQGPKLLIQFQNNGVVDDSQLPKDRFSAERLKGVDSTLKIQPAKLEDSAVYLCASSRRTGGFFTDTQYFGPGTRLTVL.

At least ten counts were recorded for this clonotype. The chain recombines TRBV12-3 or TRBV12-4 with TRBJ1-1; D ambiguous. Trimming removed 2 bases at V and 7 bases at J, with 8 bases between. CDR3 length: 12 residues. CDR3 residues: CASSLLNGEAFF. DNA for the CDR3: TGTGCCAGCAGTTTATTAAATGGTGAAGCTTTCTTT.

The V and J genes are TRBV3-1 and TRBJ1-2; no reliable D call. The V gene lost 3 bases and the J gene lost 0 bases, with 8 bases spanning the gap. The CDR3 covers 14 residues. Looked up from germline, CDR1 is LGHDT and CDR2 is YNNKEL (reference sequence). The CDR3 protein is CASSQTVANYGYTF. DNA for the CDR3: TGTGCCAGCAGCCAGACGGTAGCTAACTATGGCTACACCTTC.

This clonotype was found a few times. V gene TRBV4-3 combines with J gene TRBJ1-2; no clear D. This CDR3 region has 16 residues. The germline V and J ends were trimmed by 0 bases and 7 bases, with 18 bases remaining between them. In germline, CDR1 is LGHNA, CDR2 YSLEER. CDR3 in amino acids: CASSQDPRGGEAGYTF. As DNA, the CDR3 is TGCGCCAGCAGCCAAGATCCCCGAGGTGGCGAGGCTGGCTACACCTTC.